This is a list of T cell receptor beta chains from one sample in a study of early T cells in non-severe SARS-CoV-2 infection. TCRdb independently ran MiXCR on the 5' RACE reads; one entry per CDR3 protein. The sample has 21,000 or so distinct CDR3 sequences; roughly 5% are singletons. The sequencing sample was made of whole blood. Receptor source: an adult who was a healthcare worker with PCR-confirmed SARS-CoV-2 infection or an uninfected control (not recorded which). The CDR3 runs from the conserved cysteine through the conserved F or W. D genes are given only for firm matches. The size entry is marked missing in some rows and otherwise reads once, few, many or a size class.

V	D	J	size	CDR3	DNA
TRBV4-2	NA	TRBJ2-5	many	CASSNKREETQYF	TGTGCCAGCAGTAATAAGCGGGAAGAGACCCAGTACTTC
TRBV6-2/TRBV6-3	TRBD2	TRBJ2-7	many	CASRTGLAGAEQYF	TGTGCCAGCAGGACGGGACTAGCGGGAGCCGAGCAGTACTTC
TRBV29-1	NA	TRBJ2-5	many	CSVGGLGPQETQYF	TGCAGCGTTGGTGGTTTGGGTCCCCAAGAGACCCAGTACTTC
TRBV18	TRBD1	TRBJ2-1	many	CASSRGQGAFNEQFF	TGTGCCAGCTCACGCGGACAGGGGGCCTTCAATGAGCAGTTCTTC
TRBV5-1	NA	TRBJ2-7	few	CASSLVATTSSYEQYF	TGCGCCAGCAGCTTGGTGGCGACTACGAGCTCCTACGAGCAGTACTTC
TRBV4-3	NA	TRBJ1-5	many	CASSQDFGGGQPQHF	TGCGCCAGCAGCCAAGATTTCGGGGGTGGTCAGCCCCAGCATTTT
TRBV3-1	TRBD1	TRBJ2-6	NA	CASSFDRGLGSGANVLTF	TGTGCCAGCAGCTTCGACAGGGGGCTCGGTTCTGGGGCCAACGTCCTGACTTTC
TRBV20-1	TRBD2	TRBJ2-1	many	CSARDYSYNEQFF	TGCAGTGCACGGGACTACTCCTACAATGAGCAGTTCTTC
TRBV6-2/TRBV6-3	NA	TRBJ2-1	many	CASSYTTREQFF	TGTGCCAGCAGTTACACCACGCGTGAGCAGTTCTTC
TRBV4-3	TRBD2	TRBJ2-6	many	CASSQEFSGGSGANVLTF	TGCGCCAGCAGCCAAGAATTTTCGGGAGGCTCTGGGGCCAACGTCCTGACTTTC
TRBV12-3/TRBV12-4	TRBD2	TRBJ2-1	many	CASSPRGGRAPNEQFF	TGTGCCAGCAGTCCCAGGGGCGGGAGGGCCCCCAATGAGCAGTTCTTC
TRBV6-1	TRBD1	TRBJ2-7	NA	CASRTGSIYEQYF	TGTGCCAGCAGGACAGGGAGTATCTACGAGCAGTACTTC
TRBV7-9	TRBD1	TRBJ1-6	few	CASSSGQGASPLHF	TGTGCCAGCAGCTCAGGACAGGGGGCTTCACCCCTCCACTTT
TRBV20-1	TRBD2	TRBJ2-7	many	CSAETSGISYEQYF	TGCAGTGCCGAGACTAGCGGGATATCCTACGAGCAGTACTTC
TRBV18	NA	TRBJ1-3	NA	CASSSDLLSGNTIYF	TGTGCCAGCTCGTCGGACCTTCTCTCTGGAAACACCATATATTTT
TRBV4-3	NA	TRBJ2-1	many	CASSQDLIGGNEQFF	TGCGCCAGCAGCCAAGACCTTATAGGGGGGAATGAGCAGTTCTTC
TRBV24-1	NA	TRBJ2-2	few	CATSDRTGELFF	TGTGCCACCAGTGACAGGACCGGGGAGCTGTTTTTT
TRBV7-2	NA	TRBJ2-5	few	CASRDSVGVQTQYF	TGTGCCAGCAGGGATTCAGTGGGCGTGCAGACCCAGTACTTC
TRBV7-9	NA	TRBJ1-2	many	CASSSAGYGYTF	TGTGCCAGCAGCTCTGCGGGGTATGGCTACACCTTC
TRBV28	TRBD2	TRBJ2-5	many	CASAELAGPAKTQYF	TGTGCCAGCGCGGAGTTAGCGGGACCCGCGAAGACCCAGTACTTC
TRBV6-5	NA	TRBJ1-2	many	CASSRTHEGYGYTF	TGTGCCAGCAGTCGGACCCACGAGGGGTATGGCTACACCTTC
TRBV20-1	TRBD2	TRBJ2-1	many	CSASSSGLRNSYNEQFF	TGCAGTGCTAGCTCTAGCGGGTTGAGGAATTCCTACAATGAGCAGTTCTTC
TRBV7-9	NA	TRBJ2-1	few	CASSSTSRGLGNEQFF	TGTGCCAGCAGCTCCACCTCCCGGGGGCTCGGCAATGAGCAGTTCTTC
TRBV7-2	NA	TRBJ2-5	NA	CASGDRTKETQYF	TGTGCCAGCGGGGACCGAACCAAAGAGACCCAGTACTTC
TRBV7-9	TRBD2	TRBJ2-5	NA	CASSFRLAGEETQYF	TGTGCCAGCAGCTTTAGACTAGCGGGAGAAGAGACCCAGTACTTC
TRBV6-5	NA	TRBJ2-2	NA	CASRNPGPTGELFF	TGTGCCAGCAGAAACCCGGGGCCCACCGGGGAGCTGTTTTTT
TRBV20-1	NA	TRBJ2-7	many	CSATTGILFYEQYF	TGCAGTGCCACCACAGGGATCCTATTCTACGAGCAGTACTTC
TRBV4-3	TRBD2	TRBJ2-3	NA	CASSQEGLAGVVSEDTQYF	TGCGCCAGCAGCCAAGAGGGGCTAGCGGGAGTGGTGTCCGAAGATACGCAGTATTTT
TRBV11-2	TRBD2	TRBJ2-3	many	CASSLVGVRASGRADTQYF	TGTGCCAGCAGCTTAGTCGGGGTTAGGGCTAGCGGGAGAGCAGATACGCAGTATTTT
TRBV27	NA	TRBJ2-3	many	CASSPAHGGVDTQYF	TGTGCCAGCAGTCCGGCACACGGAGGAGTGGATACGCAGTATTTT
TRBV20-1	NA	TRBJ1-5	few	CSARDGGISNQPQHF	TGCAGTGCTAGAGATGGGGGGATTAGCAATCAGCCCCAGCATTTT
TRBV7-9	NA	TRBJ1-5	NA	CASSASNQPQHF	TGTGCCAGCAGCGCCAGCAATCAGCCCCAGCATTTT
TRBV25-1	NA	TRBJ1-1	NA	CASSEYVYGGRTEAFF	TGTGCCAGCAGTGAATATGTGTATGGGGGACGCACTGAAGCTTTCTTT